These T cell receptor beta chains were read from a single sample in a study of blood T cell repertoires in COVID-19. Measured with immunoSEQ multiplex PCR; TCRdb has only the in-frame clones, and not every one. The sample has about 290,000 clones, about 89% seen once. The source material was peripheral blood. These receptors all come from a man aged 40-50 years with acute or convalescent COVID-19. CDR3s include the opening cysteine and the closing phenylalanine or tryptophan. A D gene is named only where the DNA matches it firmly. Some rows mark clone size as missing; the rest say once, few, many or name a class of expanded clone.

V	J	D	size	CDR3	DNA
TRBV19	TRBJ1-1	.	.	CASIDGVLHNTEAFF	TGTGCCAGTATTGACGGAGTACTACATAACACTGAAGCTTTCTTT
TRBV11-3	TRBJ2-1	.	.	CASSPGTYNEQFF	TGTGCCAGCAGCCCCGGGACCTACAATGAGCAGTTCTTC
TRBV7-8	TRBJ1-2	.	.	CASSLEDRNGYTF	TGTGCCAGCAGCTTAGAAGACAGGAATGGCTACACCTTC
TRBV30	TRBJ2-1	.	once	CAWIEVIGNEQFF	TGTGCCTGGATCGAGGTGATCGGGAATGAGCAGTTCTTC
TRBV6-5	TRBJ1-6	TRBD1	.	CAGSTGIGSPLHF	TGTGCCGGCTCGACAGGGATCGGTTCACCCCTCCACTTT
TRBV27	TRBJ2-1	.	.	CASSFSGGYNEQFF	TGTGCCAGCAGTTTCTCCGGGGGATACAATGAGCAGTTCTTC
TRBV10-1	TRBJ2-1	TRBD1	.	CASSQPGTGHNEQFF	TGCGCCAGCAGTCAGCCCGGGACAGGGCACAATGAGCAGTTCTTC
TRBV28	TRBJ2-7	.	.	CASSSATGLISSYEQYF	TGTGCCAGCAGTTCCGCTACTGGACTTATAAGTTCCTACGAGCAGTACTTC
TRBV4-1	TRBJ1-1	TRBD1	.	CASSQEQGVFGEAFF	TGCGCCAGCAGCCAAGAACAGGGGGTGTTTGGTGAAGCTTTCTTT
TRBV12-3/TRBV12-4	TRBJ2-7	TRBD1	.	CASRYRGSYEQYF	TGTGCCAGCAGATACAGGGGCTCCTACGAGCAGTACTTC
TRBV9	TRBJ2-1	.	.	CASSRRGGYNEQFF	TGTGCCAGCAGCAGGAGGGGGGGCTACAATGAGCAGTTCTTC
TRBV6-5	TRBJ2-5	TRBD1	once	CASSYSNRGLGETQYF	TGTGCCAGCAGTTACTCGAACAGGGGGCTTGGGGAGACCCAGTACTTC
TRBV11-3	TRBJ2-1	TRBD2	.	CASSFGGGTYNEQFF	TGTGCCAGCAGCTTTGGCGGGGGGACCTACAATGAGCAGTTCTTC
TRBV5-8	TRBJ1-1	.	.	CASSFLTNRIQNTEAFF	TGTGCCAGCAGCTTCCTCACCAACAGAATACAGAACACTGAAGCTTTCTTT
TRBV4-1	TRBJ2-2	.	.	CASTFGVNTGELFF	TGCGCCAGCACCTTCGGGGTAAACACCGGGGAGCTGTTTTTT
TRBV7-9	TRBJ1-1	.	once	CASNPGTNTEAFF	TGTGCCAGCAACCCAGGGACTAACACTGAAGCTTTCTTT
TRBV5-1	TRBJ1-6	TRBD1	.	CASSPTPGTGTSPLHF	TGCGCCAGCAGCCCCACTCCCGGGACAGGGACTTCACCCCTCCACTTT
TRBV5-1	TRBJ2-3	.	.	CASRKEILTTTDTQYF	TGCGCCAGCAGAAAGGAAATACTCACTACCACAGATACGCAGTATTTT
TRBV27	TRBJ1-2	.	.	CASRPTGNYGYTF	TGTGCCAGTCGCCCGACAGGAAACTATGGCTACACCTTC
TRBV11-3	TRBJ1-6	.	.	CASSLIRSGSNSPLHF	TGTGCCAGCAGCTTAATCCGGAGCGGCAGTAATTCACCCCTCCACTTT
TRBV5-5	TRBJ1-5	TRBD1	few	CASSFGQGGISQPQHF	TGTGCCAGCAGCTTCGGACAGGGGGGGATTTCCCAGCCCCAGCATTTT
TRBV11-2	TRBJ1-1	.	.	CASSVQGRGGTEAFF	TGTGCCAGCAGCGTTCAGGGAAGGGGTGGCACTGAAGCTTTCTTT
TRBV28	TRBJ1-1	.	.	CASRGGYTEAFF	TGTGCCAGCAGGGGGGGTTACACTGAAGCTTTCTTT
TRBV7-2	TRBJ1-5	.	.	CASRFSGRGQPQHF	TGTGCCAGCAGATTCTCAGGGAGGGGTCAGCCCCAGCATTTT
TRBV2	TRBJ2-7	TRBD1	few	CASSPDRVSLEQYF	TGTGCCAGCAGTCCAGACAGGGTTAGTCTCGAGCAGTACTTC
TRBV30	TRBJ1-5	.	once	CAWSEGWNQPQHF	TGTGCCTGGAGTGAGGGGTGGAATCAGCCCCAGCATTTT
TRBV5-4	TRBJ1-2	.	.	CASSPTYRANYGYTF	TGTGCCAGCAGCCCAACCTACAGGGCAAACTATGGCTACACCTTC
TRBV6-5	TRBJ1-2	TRBD1	.	CATSRGPNYGYTF	TGTGCCACCTCCAGGGGGCCCAACTATGGCTACACCTTC
TRBV19	TRBJ1-2	.	.	CASSLLSVPDSGGYTF	TGTGCCAGTAGTCTTCTTTCTGTACCGGACTCGGGTGGCTACACCTTC
TRBV15	TRBJ2-7	.	.	CATSRGAYEQYF	TGTGCCACCAGCAGGGGGGCGTACGAGCAGTACTTC
TRBV2	TRBJ2-7	.	.	CASSNRGGYEQYF	TGTGCCAGCAGCAACAGGGGAGGCTACGAGCAGTACTTC
TRBV4-1	TRBJ2-7	.	.	CASSRSYPAYEQYF	TGCGCCAGCAGCCGGAGTTACCCAGCCTACGAGCAGTACTTC
TRBV6-1	TRBJ1-3	TRBD1	.	CASSEGTGTDTIYF	TGTGCCAGCAGTGAAGGGACAGGGACGGACACCATATATTTT
TRBV5-3	TRBJ1-5	.	.	CARRPDRLCHQPQHF	TGTGCCAGAAGACCGGACAGACTTTGTCATCAGCCCCAGCATTTT
TRBV7-2	TRBJ2-1	.	.	CASSLSRGGEQFF	TGTGCCAGCAGCTTATCGCGAGGGGGTGAGCAGTTCTTC
TRBV7-2	TRBJ1-4	TRBD1	.	CASSSYTTGQLGPKGKLFF	TGTGCCAGCAGCTCCTACACCACGGGACAGTTAGGACCAAAGGGGAAACTGTTTTTT
TRBV7-4	TRBJ1-5	TRBD1	.	CASSLGGQGDNQPQHF	TGTGCCAGCAGCTTAGGGGGACAGGGGGACAATCAGCCCCAGCATTTT
TRBV5-4	TRBJ2-3	TRBD2	few	CASSRGLAGITDTQYF	TGTGCCAGCAGCCGGGGACTAGCGGGGATCACAGATACGCAGTATTTT
TRBV11-3	TRBJ2-3	TRBD2	.	CASSLPGGNTQYF	TGTGCCAGCAGCCTCCCGGGGGGAAATACGCAGTATTTT
TRBV6-5	TRBJ2-3	TRBD2	.	CASKFGGTVPDTQYF	TGTGCCAGCAAATTCGGGGGGACCGTCCCAGATACGCAGTATTTT
TRBV4-2	TRBJ1-2	.	.	CASSQLGLEGGYTF	TGTGCCAGCAGCCAGCTGGGCCTGGAGGGAGGCTACACCTTC
TRBV6-5	TRBJ1-2	TRBD1	.	CASSTGTDPYGYTF	TGTGCCAGCAGCACCGGGACAGACCCCTATGGCTACACCTTC
TRBV18	TRBJ2-7	.	once	CASSPGTGMYEQYF	TGTGCCAGCTCACCAGGCACAGGGATGTACGAGCAGTACTTC
TRBV11-2	TRBJ1-2	TRBD1	.	CASSGRRRASGGYYGYTF	TGTGCCAGCAGTGGAAGAAGACGGGCCTCAGGGGGGTACTATGGCTACACCTTC
TRBV3-1/TRBV3-2	TRBJ2-7	.	.	CASSQGPNEQYF	TGTGCCAGCAGCCAAGGTCCAAACGAGCAGTACTTC
TRBV7-2	TRBJ2-7	TRBD2	.	CASSEMGLAGGFYEQYF	TGTGCCAGCAGCGAGATGGGACTAGCGGGGGGATTTTACGAGCAGTACTTC
TRBV11-2	TRBJ2-7	TRBD1	few	CASSLNPGQATYEQYF	TGTGCCAGCAGCTTAAATCCGGGACAGGCCACCTACGAGCAGTACTTC
TRBV2	TRBJ2-7	.	.	CASSLTVYEQYF	TGTGCCAGCAGTTTGACTGTTTACGAGCAGTACTTC
TRBV6-1	TRBJ2-5	.	.	CASSEPTGQETQYF	TGTGCCAGCAGTGAACCCACAGGGCAAGAGACCCAGTACTTC
TRBV3-1/TRBV3-2	TRBJ1-1	.	.	CASSRLTGNTEAFF	TGTGCCAGCAGTCGACTGACAGGGAACACTGAAGCTTTCTTT
TRBV13	TRBJ2-3	TRBD1	.	CASSLARGQDTQYF	TGTGCCAGCAGCTTAGCTAGGGGGCAAGATACGCAGTATTTT
TRBV9	TRBJ1-6	TRBD1	.	CASSATGGSYSPLHF	TGTGCCAGCAGCGCTACAGGGGGCTCATATTCACCCCTCCACTTT
TRBV12-5	TRBJ2-6	TRBD2	.	CASGLDPGLAGGPGANVLTF	TGTGCTAGTGGTTTGGACCCGGGACTAGCGGGGGGGCCTGGGGCCAACGTCCTGACTTTC
TRBV27	TRBJ2-7	.	.	CASSLLSSYEQYF	TGTGCCAGCAGCCTACTAAGCTCCTACGAGCAGTACTTC
TRBV6-2/TRBV6-3	TRBJ1-3	.	few	CASSLRISGNTIYF	TGTGCCAGCAGCCTCAGGATCTCTGGAAACACCATATATTTT
TRBV19	TRBJ2-3	.	.	CASSNTRTSATQYF	TGTGCCAGTAGTAACACCCGCACTAGTGCTACGCAGTATTTT
TRBV6-5	TRBJ1-2	TRBD1	.	CASTLQGGSGYTF	TGTGCCAGCACCCTACAGGGGGGGTCGGGCTACACCTTC
TRBV24-1	TRBJ1-2	.	.	CATSDRGANYGYTF	TGTGCCACCAGTGATCGGGGAGCTAACTATGGCTACACCTTC
TRBV24-1	TRBJ1-1	TRBD1	.	CATSPGQGDTEAFF	TGTGCCACCAGTCCGGGACAGGGGGACACTGAAGCTTTCTTT